Listed here is a single TCR beta chain. TCRdb's table, derived via immunoSEQ multiplex PCR, lists solely in-frame clones and lacks some. The table lists roughly 7,000 clones, over 75% of them singletons. This record comes from a study of follicular helper T cells after annual influenza vaccination. Time point meaning: 2015-2016 season, 7 days after influenza vaccination. Adults received seasonal inactivated influenza vaccine, with sorted blood CD4 subsets sequenced before and after. The CDR3 covers 18 residues. Per germline, CDR1 SGHNT and CDR2 YYREEE (reference sequence). V lost 5 bases to trimming and J lost 0 bases; unmatched junction nucleotides: 12.

J is TRBJ1-5 and V is TRBV5-4; TRBD1 aligns across 9 bases. The starting material was CXCR5- memory CD4+ T cells sorted from blood, obtained 7 days after influenza vaccination. The sequence was obtained from an adult who received the influenza vaccine. The CDR3 region has the DNA TGTGCCAGCAGGGCTGGGACAGGGACACCCTATAGCAATCAGCCCCAGCATTTT. It encodes CASRAGTGTPYSNQPQHF.